The source of this TCR beta chain is a study of blood T cell repertoires in COVID-19. Study at large: Samples came from the United States, Italy and Spain, spanning acute and convalescent COVID-19. Nucleic acid was either cDNA or gDNA, and it came from T cells, B-cell-depleted T cells, or PBMCs.

The CDR3 totals 12 residues. The V gene lost 6 bases and the J gene lost 5 bases, with 11 bases spanning the gap. Germline V gives CDR1 SEHNR, CDR2 FQNEAQ (reference sequence). Original methodology: Quantification of nucleated cells was approximated via reference gene primer amplification. This table comes from immunoSEQ multiplex PCR, and its TCRdb copy is limited to in-frame clones, with some not included. V, J and clone size were drawn from that table, and D and trimming were deduced from the DNA. The repertoire holds 450,000 or so clones, with 80% to 90% as singletons. Seattle participants joined during active infection and were tracked over time.

The rearrangement uses TRBV7-9 and TRBJ2-7; D is possibly TRBD2 (7 bases). The receptor's source is a man aged 18 to 30 with COVID-19, enrolled during active disease. Sequencing input: peripheral blood. As DNA, the CDR3 is TGTGCCAGCAGAGGGAGGGACAACGAGCAGTACTTC. Protein: CASRGRDNEQYF.